The 9 T cell receptor beta chains listed next were all sequenced from one sample in a study of cytomegalovirus exposure and HLA in healthy donors (dated by TCRdb to about 2017). The receptor library was made with the immunoSEQ multiplex PCR assay. For the multiplex PCR, a mixture combining 60 forward primers for TCR Vbeta segments and 13 reverse primers for TCR Jbeta segments was used. This is the immuneACCESS table as TCRdb keeps it, with only in-frame sequences that have V and J called. A part of the clones is gone; compared with another copy, unresolved V genes explain less than half, and the rest is unexplained. The sample's clone listing holds 80,000 to 95,000 clones. 1.1% of the sample goes to the ten largest clones. Sequencing used PBMCs. These receptors were collected from a woman in her 30s in good health and CMV-seronegative.

V is TRBV30 and J is TRBJ2-7; D possibly corresponds to TRBD2 (5 bases). The CDR3 has 14 amino acids. CDR1 GTSNPN and CDR2 SVGIG come from the germline V gene (reference sequence). V dropped 2 bases and J dropped 2 bases, with 13 bases sitting between them. In DNA form, the CDR3 reads TGTGCCTGGAGTAACGGGGATCTCGCCTACGAGCAGTACTTC. Protein sequence: CAWSNGDLAYEQYF.

In DNA form, the CDR3 reads TGTGCTAGTGGTTTGGTACGGTGGAGCGGAAACACTGAAGCTTTCTTT. Translating gives CASGLVRWSGNTEAFF. The V and J genes are TRBV12-5 and TRBJ1-1; D ambiguous. In germline, CDR1 is LGHNT, CDR2 FRNRAP. The CDR3 runs to 16 residues. V was cut by 0 bases and J by 2 bases, with 13 bases left in between.

The CDR3 DNA sequence: TGTGCCAGCAGCCCCCGACAGGGTAGATCCTACAATGAGCAGTTCTTC. This codes for CASSPRQGRSYNEQFF. The J gene is TRBJ2-1, the V gene TRBV9, with 7 positions matching TRBD1. Germline V gene lookup returns CDR1 SGDLS and CDR2 YYNGEE. The CDR3 spans 16 residues. V lost 4 bases to trimming and J lost 1 base; unmatched junction nucleotides: 8.

The V gene is TRBV29-1, the J gene TRBJ2-1, with 7 bases lining up with TRBD1. In germline, CDR1 is SQVTM, CDR2 ANQGSEA. CDR3 size: 13 residues. With 7 bases clipped from V and 5 bases from J, the junction kept 8 bases outside the gene matches. This CDR3 is CSALTGSHNEQFF. The CDR3 DNA reads as TGCAGCGCCCTGACAGGGTCCCACAATGAGCAGTTCTTC.

The J gene is TRBJ2-1, the V gene TRBV13; 9 positions agree with TRBD2. The CDR3 spans 15 residues. In germline, CDR1 is PRHDT, CDR2 FYEKMQ (reference sequence). The junction had 12 bases not matched to a gene; V was cut back by 8 bases and J by 7 bases. The CDR3 spells CASSTGTSRGNEQFF. The CDR3 region has the DNA TGTGCCAGCTCCACCGGGACTAGCAGGGGAAATGAGCAGTTCTTC.

V gene TRBV18 combines with J gene TRBJ2-2; 7 nucleotides agree with TRBD2. Germline V lookup: CDR1 KGHSH, CDR2 LQKENI. This CDR3 has 16 amino acids. The V segment lost 6 bases and the J segment 4 bases; nucleotides outside the gene matches: 11. The CDR3 DNA sequence: TGTGCCAGCTCCCCCCTCGGATTAGCGGGCACCGGGGAGCTGTTTTTT. Protein sequence: CASSPLGLAGTGELFF.

The chain combines TRBV6-1 with TRBJ2-2, with D tentatively TRBD1 (6 bases). Trimming stripped 5 bases from V and 2 bases from J, with 12 bases between. Germline assignment: CDR1 MNHNS and CDR2 SASEGT. The length of the CDR3 is 15 residues. CDR3 residues: CASSKGTTNTGELFF. The DNA for the CDR3 is TGTGCCAGCAGTAAAGGGACAACAAACACCGGGGAGCTGTTTTTT.

V usage is TRBV4-1 and J usage is TRBJ1-1; a possible D gene is TRBD1 (5 bases). Trimming removed 3 bases at V and 5 bases at J, with 10 bases between. The CDR3 spans 13 residues. Germline V gene lookup returns CDR1 MGHRA and CDR2 YSYEKL. The CDR3 coding sequence is TGCGCCAGCAGCCATCCAGGGAAGACTGAAGCTTTCTTT. This encodes CASSHPGKTEAFF.

The chain has TRBV18 and TRBJ2-5; D unresolved. This CDR3 has 11 residues. Germline V gene sequence: CDR1 KGHSH, CDR2 LQKENI. Trimming removed 5 bases from V and 4 bases from J, with 5 bases in between. The CDR3 bases are TGTGCCAGCTCAACTACAGAGACCCAGTACTTC. Translated: CASSTTETQYF.